This TCR beta chain was sequenced for a study of blood T cell repertoires in COVID-19. Background on the study: Material from acute and convalescent COVID-19 was sourced from the United States, Italy and Spain. Nucleic acid was either cDNA or gDNA, and it came from T cells, B-cell-depleted T cells, or PBMCs.

This CDR3 spans 16 amino acids. Looked up from germline, CDR1 is SGHAT and CDR2 is FQNNGV. The ends were cut back, 4 bases at V and 4 bases at J, with 20 bases in the middle. Methods used by the authors: Amplification from reference gene primers served as the basis for estimated nucleated cell counts. Sequencing was performed with immunoSEQ multiplex PCR; in TCRdb, only in-frame clones are kept and a portion is missing. V and J calls and clone size are copied from that table; D and trimming were computed from the DNA. The sample contains about 69,000 clones, under 85% of which appear only once. The TCR comes from a man aged 60 to 69 with acute or convalescent COVID-19. The chain is built from TRBV11-2 and TRBJ2-7, with D possibly matching TRBD2 (5 bases). Sequences were obtained from peripheral blood. In nucleotides, the CDR3 is TGTGCCAGCAGCTCGCCTGGAGGACTCTACGGGTACGAGCAGTACTTC. Residues: CASSSPGGLYGYEQYF.